This T cell receptor (beta chain) was obtained from a study of shared clonotypes between healthy human individuals. Turning to the study itself: Per-donor plates numbered three CD4 naive, three CD4 memory, two CD8 naive and one CD8 memory.

Germline assignment: CDR1 MGHRA and CDR2 YSYEKL. This CDR3 contains 13 residues. TCRdb's table, derived via immunoSEQ multiplex PCR, lists solely in-frame clones and lacks some. The profile shows approximately 710,000 clones, about 92% of them singletons. The V call is TRBV4-1, the J call TRBJ2-5; D unresolved. The J call is uncertain, as TRBJ2-7 better fits the DNA end. This clonotype was sampled from a young man in good health. Some clones in this sample may be carry-over from other donors' samples. The specimen was memory CD8+ T cells from PBMCs. Subset indicated: CD45RO+ cells pooled with CCR7-negative TemRA cells. The CDR3 loop is CASSQDNGYEQYF. The CDR3 region has the DNA TGCGCCAGCAGCCAAGATAATGGCTACGAGCAGTACTTC.